These 16 T cell receptor beta chains originate from one sample sequenced in a study of T cells in localized non-small cell lung cancer. This table comes from immunoSEQ multiplex PCR, and its TCRdb copy is limited to in-frame clones, with some not included. The sample consists of around 100,000 clones, roughly 86% of them appearing once. Source: peripheral blood, taken before any cancer treatment. These receptors originate from a man aged 35 to 69 with stage I squamous cell lung carcinoma.

This chain links TRBV5-1 with TRBJ1-1; D gene ambiguous. Between the trimmed V and J ends, which lost 3 bases and 1 base, there was a span of 1 base. There are 11 residues in the CDR3. CDR1 is SGHRS, CDR2 YFSETQ, per germline. The CDR3 bases are TGCGCCAGCAGCTCGAACACTGAAGCTTTCTTT. It is translated as CASSSNTEAFF.

The chain links TRBV9 to TRBJ1-2, with D possibly TRBD1 on 6 matching bases. V lost 0 bases to trimming and J lost 8 bases, with 8 bases between them. This CDR3 is 12 amino acids long. CDR1 and CDR2 from the germline V gene are SGDLS and YYNGEE. The CDR3: CASSVEGEGYTF. CDR3 sequence (DNA): TGTGCCAGCAGCGTAGAGGGGGAAGGCTACACCTTC.

This sequence joins TRBV7-6 and TRBJ2-3; the D gene is possibly TRBD1 (5 bases). Germline loops: CDR1 SGHVS, CDR2 FNYEAQ. V was shortened by 5 bases and J by 4 bases, with 13 bases between the two germline ends. CDR3 size: 14 residues. CDR3 sequence: CASSPRGAADTQYF. CDR3 DNA sequence: TGTGCCAGCAGCCCTCGTGGGGCCGCAGATACGCAGTATTTT.

The chain links TRBV5-1 to TRBJ1-2; 10 positions match TRBD1. In germline, CDR1 is SGHRS, CDR2 YFSETQ. The CDR3 is made up of 14 amino acids. The V segment lost 4 bases and the J segment 4 bases; nucleotides outside the gene matches: 4. The CDR3 loop reads CASSPTGGGYGYTF. The CDR3 DNA sequence: TGCGCCAGCAGCCCGACAGGGGGCGGCTATGGCTACACCTTC.

Only a few counts were recorded for this clone. This rearrangement joins TRBV5-8 to TRBJ2-2; the match to TRBD1 covers 9 bases. The CDR3 contains 15 residues. Germline V gene lookup returns CDR1 SGHTS and CDR2 YDEGEE. Trimming took 5 bases from V and 1 from J; bases not matched to a gene: 3. CDR3 amino acids: CASREGQGNTGELFF. CDR3 nucleotide sequence: TGTGCCAGCAGGGAGGGACAGGGGAACACCGGGGAGCTGTTTTTT.

The rearrangement links TRBV19 to TRBJ1-4; 7 bases are a match to TRBD1. Germline V CDR1 and CDR2: LNHDA, SQIVND (reference sequence). Trimming took 5 bases from V and 0 from J; bases not matched to a gene: 3. The CDR3 totals 15 residues. The CDR3 protein is CASSLGQPTNEKLFF. The CDR3 DNA reads as TGTGCCAGTAGTCTGGGACAGCCAACTAATGAAAAACTGTTTTTT.

The chain combines TRBV11-3 with TRBJ2-2; D unclear. The germline V gene encodes CDR1 SGHNT and CDR2 YENEEA. The V end was cut by 5 bases, the J end by 3 bases, with 10 bases between. CDR3 length: 14 amino acids. CDR3 in amino acids: CASSPLGYTGELFF. CDR3 DNA: TGTGCCAGCAGCCCACTCGGATACACCGGGGAGCTGTTTTTT.

This chain uses TRBV7-2 with TRBJ2-3, with D possibly TRBD1 on 6 matching bases. The V end lost 5 bases, the J end lost 1 base, and 13 bases lay between the germline ends. CDR3 length equals 15 residues. The germline V gene has CDR1 SGHTA and CDR2 FQGNSA. CDR3 bases: TGTGCCAGCAGCCCACAGGGTTTAGGCACAGATACGCAGTATTTT. Protein: CASSPQGLGTDTQYF. Supplemented by reference TRBV7-2 and TRBJ2-3, the full variable domain reads GAGVSQSPSNKVTEKGKDVELRCDPISGHTALYWYRQSLGQGLEFLIYFQGNSAPDKSGLPSDRFSAERTGGSVSTLTIQRTQQEDSAVYLCASSPQGLGTDTQYFGPGTRLTVL.

This chain connects TRBV4-2 to TRBJ2-5, with a possible D match to TRBD1 (6 bases). TRBJ2-7 explains the end of the DNA better; the J call may be wrong. The CDR3 has 14 amino acids. The V gene's germline CDR1 is LGHNA and CDR2 YNFKEQ. The CDR3 spells CASSLRTVQPEQYF. Written as DNA, the CDR3 is TGTGCCAGCAGCCTGCGGACAGTACAGCCCGAGCAGTACTTC.

The CDR3 nucleotides are TGCGCCAGCAGCTTGGCGGCAGGGACTGGGGCCAACGTCCTGACTTTC. This codes for CASSLAAGTGANVLTF. This sequence joins TRBV5-1 and TRBJ2-6; tentative D call: TRBD1 (5 bases). CDR3 size: 16 residues. Trimming took off 0 bases at V and 2 bases at J, with 9 bases between the two ends. In germline, CDR1 is SGHRS, CDR2 YFSETQ. Combining the CDR3 with reference TRBV5-1 and TRBJ2-6 gives the whole variable domain KAGVTQTPRYLIKTRGQQVTLSCSPISGHRSVSWYQQTPGQGLQFLFEYFSETQRNKGNFPGRFSGRQFSNSRSEMNVSTLELGDSALYLCASSLAAGTGANVLTFGAGSRLTVL.

J is TRBJ1-6 and V is TRBV5-1, with D unclear. Trimming shortened V by 0 bases and J by 10 bases, and 17 bases separated the two germline ends. The length of the CDR3 is 16 residues. Germline V gene sequence: CDR1 SGHRS, CDR2 YFSETQ. CDR3 amino acids: CASSLGSGPEASPLHF. For the CDR3, the DNA is TGCGCCAGCAGCTTGGGATCGGGTCCGGAGGCGTCACCCCTCCACTTT.

This clone is a singleton in its sample. The genes are TRBV2 and TRBJ2-7; 9 bases map to TRBD1. In germline, CDR1 is SNHLY, CDR2 FYNNEI. The ends lost 2 bases at V and 3 bases at J; junction bases unmatched: 5. The CDR3 runs 15 residues. CDR3 region: CASSEQGQGNYEQYF. CDR3 nucleotide sequence: TGTGCCAGCAGTGAACAGGGACAGGGTAACTACGAGCAGTACTTC.

The sample holds one count of this clone. J is TRBJ1-1 and V is TRBV5-4, with a possible D match to TRBD1 (6 bases). The V end lost 1 base, the J end lost 1 base, and 17 bases lay between the germline ends. CDR3 size: 17 residues. Germline CDR1 is SGHNT and CDR2 is YYREEE (reference sequence). The CDR3 loop reads CASSLPNKRDTNTEAFF. CDR3 coding DNA: TGTGCCAGCAGCTTGCCGAATAAAAGGGACACGAACACTGAAGCTTTCTTT.

V usage is TRBV29-1 and J usage is TRBJ2-5; the D is unclear. There are 10 residues in the CDR3. V lost 4 bases, J lost 9 bases, and 9 bases lay in between. Germline loops: CDR1 SQVTM, CDR2 ANQGSEA. As DNA, the CDR3 is TGCAGCGTTGGGGAAAGCGCCCAGTACTTC. This translates into CSVGESAQYF.

The gene calls are TRBV27 and TRBJ2-3; the match to TRBD1 covers 9 bases. Germline V CDR1 and CDR2: MNHEY, SMNVEV (reference sequence). V lost 9 bases, J lost 4 bases, and 8 bases stayed unmatched. The CDR3 runs to 14 residues. CDR3 DNA: TGTGCCAGTTCCGGGACAGGGCAGGCAGATACGCAGTATTTT. Its protein product is CASSGTGQADTQYF.

The CDR3 nucleotides are TGTGCCAGCAGCCCCAACAGGGCTGACAGGGGGCTAAAGCGCACTGAAGCTTTCTTT. This gives the protein CASSPNRADRGLKRTEAFF. This rearrangement joins TRBV7-9 to TRBJ1-1; 10 nucleotides line up with TRBD1. Germline assignment: CDR1 SEHNR and CDR2 FQNEAQ (reference sequence). This CDR3 contains 19 residues. V lost 5 bases, J lost 4 bases, and 19 bases stayed unmatched.